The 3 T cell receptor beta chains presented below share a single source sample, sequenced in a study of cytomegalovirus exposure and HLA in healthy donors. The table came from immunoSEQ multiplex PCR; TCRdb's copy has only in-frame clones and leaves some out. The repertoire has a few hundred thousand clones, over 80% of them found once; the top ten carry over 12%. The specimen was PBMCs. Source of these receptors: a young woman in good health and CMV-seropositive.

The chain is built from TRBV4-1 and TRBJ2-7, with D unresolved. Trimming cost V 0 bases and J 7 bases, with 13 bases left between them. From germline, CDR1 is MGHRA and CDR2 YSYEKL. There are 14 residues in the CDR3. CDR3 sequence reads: CASSQDPGDGEQYF. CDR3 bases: TGCGCCAGCAGCCAAGATCCTGGGGATGGAGAGCAGTACTTC.

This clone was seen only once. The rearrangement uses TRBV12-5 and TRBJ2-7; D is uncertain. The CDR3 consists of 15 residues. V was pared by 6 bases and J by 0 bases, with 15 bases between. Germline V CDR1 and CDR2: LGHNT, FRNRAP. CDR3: CASGSTHSPSYEQYF. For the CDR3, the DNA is TGTGCTAGTGGGTCGACACACTCCCCCTCCTACGAGCAGTACTTC. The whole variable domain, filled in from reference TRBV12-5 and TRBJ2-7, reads DARVTQTPRHKVTEMGQEVTMRCQPILGHNTVFWYRQTMMQGLELLAYFRNRAPLDDSGMPKDRFSAEMPDATLATLKIQPSEPRDSAVYFCASGSTHSPSYEQYFGPGTRLTVT.

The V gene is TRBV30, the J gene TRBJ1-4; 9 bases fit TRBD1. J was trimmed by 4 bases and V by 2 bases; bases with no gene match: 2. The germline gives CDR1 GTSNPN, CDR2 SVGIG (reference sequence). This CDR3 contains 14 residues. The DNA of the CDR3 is TGTGCCTGGAGTACAGGGGGCAATAATGAAAAACTGTTTTTT. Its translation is CAWSTGGNNEKLFF.